This passage covers 4 T cell receptor beta chains from one sample sequenced in a study of blood T cell repertoires in COVID-19. Assay used: immunoSEQ multiplex PCR; TCRdb lists only in-frame clones, some missing. The table shows 90,000 to 110,000 clones, with around 86% occurring only once. Sequenced: peripheral blood. Receptors originate from an older man with acute or convalescent COVID-19.

This chain links TRBV19 with TRBJ1-2, with D perhaps TRBD1 (5 bases). The CDR3 contains 12 residues. V was cut by 3 bases and J by 8 bases, with 10 bases left in between. CDR1 is LNHDA and CDR2 is SQIVND in the germline V gene (reference sequence). CDR3 nucleotides: TGTGCCAGTAGTATCCGGCAGGGCGGCTACACCTTC. Amino acid sequence: CASSIRQGGYTF.

The CDR3 sequence: CASSQNTGSGYGYTF. DNA for the CDR3: TGCGCCAGCAGCCAGAATACAGGGTCTGGCTATGGCTACACCTTC. This chain joins TRBV4-3 and TRBJ1-2; maybe TRBD1 (6 bases). Trimming shortened V by 3 bases and J by 4 bases, and 15 bases separated the two germline ends. Germline V gene sequence: CDR1 LGHNA, CDR2 YSLEER. This CDR3 comprises 15 residues.

The DNA of the CDR3 is TGTGCCAGCAGTTACTCGAGAGCCTCTGGGGCCAACGTCCTGACTTTC. Translation gives CASSYSRASGANVLTF. The chain uses TRBV6-5 and TRBJ2-6; no definite D call. CDR1 and CDR2 (germline): MNHEY, SVGAGI. CDR3 length: 16 residues. Trimming removed 0 bases at V and 0 bases at J, with 6 bases between.

The V and J genes are TRBV5-1 and TRBJ2-3; 10 positions agree with TRBD2. Germline V gene data show CDR1 as SGHRS and CDR2 as YFSETQ. V gave up 0 bases and J gave up 0 bases; unmatched junction bases: 7. This CDR3 is 18 amino acids long. CDR3 nucleotide sequence: TGCGCCAGCAGCTTGGGACTAGCGGGTGCCTCGAGCACAGATACGCAGTATTTT. As protein: CASSLGLAGASSTDTQYF.